This TCR beta chain was captured by sequencing in a study of Graves' ophthalmopathy and Graves' hyperthyroidism. Study observations and caveats: Built on 13 signatures, a model told ophthalmopathy apart from stable hyperthyroidism with about 90% sensitivity and 81.08% specificity. Detected in blood as well were most expanded thyroid clonotypes with frequency above 0.001. Ophthalmopathy progression was predicted with around 71% sensitivity and approximately 79% specificity.

Patients were left out if they had other autoimmune diseases, uncontrolled infections, pregnancy or lactation. Amplification of TCR beta CDR3 regions used RNA transcripts. HTBI primers served in a first-round RT-PCR, which a second-round multiplex PCR followed. One entry per CDR3 protein, called by TCRdb with MiXCR from the multiplex PCR reads. The sample contains approximately 1.2 million distinct CDR3 sequences, about 36% of which appear only once. J lost 5 bases, V lost 5 bases, and 7 bases had no gene match. This CDR3 has 14 residues. This clonotype was seen many times. The antigen is undetermined.

The sample comprised peripheral blood or thyroid tissue (not recorded which). This sequence originates from an adult man with Graves' hyperthyroidism. V usage is TRBV12-3 or TRBV12-4 and J usage is TRBJ1-2, with 8 bases that match TRBD1. CDR3 protein: CASSRTGTLYGYTF. The CDR3 nucleotides are TGTGCCAGCAGTCGGACAGGGACTCTTTATGGCTACACCTTC.